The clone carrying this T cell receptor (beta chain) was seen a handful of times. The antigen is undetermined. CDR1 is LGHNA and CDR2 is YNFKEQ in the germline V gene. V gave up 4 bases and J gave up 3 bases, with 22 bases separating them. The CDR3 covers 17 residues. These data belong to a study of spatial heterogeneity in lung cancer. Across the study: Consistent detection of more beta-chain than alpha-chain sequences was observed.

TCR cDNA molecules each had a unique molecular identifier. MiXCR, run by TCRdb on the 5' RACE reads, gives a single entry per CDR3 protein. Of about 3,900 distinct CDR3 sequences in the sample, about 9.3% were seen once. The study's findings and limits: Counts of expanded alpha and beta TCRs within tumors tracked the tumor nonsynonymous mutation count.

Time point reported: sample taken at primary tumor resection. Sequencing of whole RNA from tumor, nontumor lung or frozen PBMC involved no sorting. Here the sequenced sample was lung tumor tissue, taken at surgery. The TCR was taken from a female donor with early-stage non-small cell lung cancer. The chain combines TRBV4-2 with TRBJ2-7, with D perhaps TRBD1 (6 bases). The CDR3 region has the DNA TGTGCCAGCAGCCCGTTCTCCAAGGGGGACCTTTTCTACGAGCAGTACTTC. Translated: CASSPFSKGDLFYEQYF.